The text below deals with one TCR beta chain. Its specificity is not known. The repertoire was sequenced with immunoSEQ multiplex PCR; TCRdb's copy has only in-frame clones and lacks some. The data show about 17,000 clones, with about nine tenths seen just once and 6.9% held by the top ten. This specimen comes from a study of PD-1 blockade in classical Hodgkin lymphoma. Overall study findings and caveats: The drivers behind the repertoire differences, possibly disease activity or prior therapy, remain undefined. Reported findings placed baseline TCR diversity lower in newly diagnosed patients (compared with healthy donors).

The CDR3 is 18 residues long. Germline lookup yields CDR1 SGHRS and CDR2 YFSETQ. V shed 2 bases, J shed 1 base, and the junction held 11 bases outside the gene matches. The time point is: newly diagnosed, previously untreated cHL patient sample. The TCR comes from a human donor with classical Hodgkin lymphoma. This chain links TRBV5-1 with TRBJ2-4, with TRBD2 identical over 8 bases. The material sequenced was peripheral blood mononuclear cells (PBMCs). CDR3 sequence: CASSFRTGGSGAKNIQYF. CDR3 in DNA: TGCGCCAGCAGCTTCCGGACGGGAGGGAGTGGGGCCAAAAACATTCAGTACTTC.